These 5 T cell receptor beta chains originate from one sample sequenced in a study of T cell clusters in autoimmune cytopenias. Each sample's input was 250 to 300 ng genomic DNA, 35,000 to 40,000 genome equivalents. One tube held mixed TRB-A and TRB-B primer pools for touch-down PCR. TCRdb reprocessed the multiplex PCR reads, with one entry per CDR3 protein and no DNA. This sample's table reports 950 or so distinct CDR3 sequences. Sequenced material: peripheral blood. These receptors originate from a human donor with an autoimmune cytopenia or autoimmune hepatitis (not recorded which).

According to its frequency, this clonotype is medium-sized. V usage is TRBV6-1 and J usage is TRBJ2-7; the TCRdb call, TRBD2, lacks DNA for checking. Germline lookup yields CDR1 MNHNS and CDR2 SASEGT. CDR3 size: 15 residues. This CDR3 is CASRPLAGVSYEQYF.

Its frequency marks this clonotype as large. The chain is built from TRBV6-2 or TRBV6-3 and TRBJ2-7. This CDR3 is built from 11 residues. Germline CDR1 and CDR2: MNHEY and SVGEGT. CDR3 sequence: CASRISYEQYF.

This clonotype is medium-sized by frequency. CDR3 sequence reads: CAWSLYTEAFF. The rearrangement links TRBV30 to TRBJ1-1. The CDR3 spans 11 residues. CDR1 and CDR2 from the germline V gene are GTSNPN and SVGIG (reference sequence). Full variable domain (outside the CDR3, taken from reference TRBV30 and TRBJ1-1): SQTIHQWPATLVQPVGSPLSLECTVEGTSNPNLYWYRQAAGRGLQLLFYSVGIGQISSEVPQNLSASRPQDRQFILSSKKLLLSDSGFYLCAWSLYTEAFFGQGTRLTVV.

The gene calls are TRBV6-1 and TRBJ2-3; with no DNA, the TCRdb D assignment of TRBD1 cannot be verified. CDR3 length equals 18 residues. In germline, CDR1 is MNHNS, CDR2 SASEGT. The CDR3 loop is CASNFGTSRTGGEGTQYF.

This clonotype is classed as medium-sized by frequency. The rearrangement joins TRBV12-3 or TRBV12-4 to TRBJ1-4; TCRdb selects TRBD1, and the lack of DNA leaves this call unchecked. The CDR3 consists of 17 residues. CDR3 amino acids: CASSPIPHRGRNEKLFF.